The clone carrying this TCR beta chain was observed once. The target antigen is unknown. The data belong to a study of T cells after posttransplantation cyclophosphamide. Study-level points and caveats: Recipient CMV seropositivity and CMV reactivation strongly tracked TRB clonality.

V dropped 2 bases and J dropped 8 bases, with 10 bases sitting between them. The CDR3 has 12 amino acids. Germline loops: CDR1 GTSNPN, CDR2 SVGIG (reference sequence). A marrow graft followed busulfan-fludarabine conditioning, with cyclophosphamide on days +3 and +4. Sequencing was performed with immunoSEQ multiplex PCR; in TCRdb, only in-frame clones are kept and a portion is missing. The table records some 10,000 clones, about 82% of them present only once. Sequences were derived from PBMCs, sampled after allogeneic stem cell transplant with posttransplant cyclophosphamide. This TCR came from a female patient between 50 and 60 years old who received an allogeneic stem cell transplant from a related donor, was CMV-positive, and had no GVHD. The graft donor may have given rise to some T cells. The chain has TRBV30 and TRBJ1-3, with D possibly being TRBD1 (5 bases). The CDR3 reads CAWSFQGDTIYF. CDR3 DNA: TGTGCCTGGAGTTTTCAGGGCGACACCATATATTTT. The full variable domain, with the rest looked up from reference TRBV30 and TRBJ1-3, is SQTIHQWPATLVQPVGSPLSLECTVEGTSNPNLYWYRQAAGRGLQLLFYSVGIGQISSEVPQNLSASRPQDRQFILSSKKLLLSDSGFYLCAWSFQGDTIYFGEGSWLTVV.